The 30 T cell receptor beta chains below were found in one sample sequenced in a study of regulatory T cells in long-lasting Graves disease. Sample time point: newly diagnosed GD, antithyroid drugs for less than 3 months. Following extraction of RNA from PBMCs, that RNA was used to make the TCR library. Relying on iRepertoire HTBI primers and Arm-PCR of CDR3 regions, the team built TCR beta libraries. TCRdb recomputed calls from the multiplex PCR reads with MiXCR, one row per CDR3 protein. The sample contains 620,000 or so distinct CDR3 sequences, under 20% of which appear only once. This same sample was also part of a study on T cells in Graves' hyperthyroidism and ophthalmopathy.

The sequencing here drew on peripheral blood mononuclear cells (PBMCs), taken at new diagnosis, from a patient treated with antithyroid drugs. The origin of the receptors is a woman in her thirties with Graves disease.

This clonotype was counted many times. This CDR3 is CASSPGLAGGNIQYF. DNA for the CDR3: TGTGCCAGCAGCCCGGGACTAGCGGGGGGAAACATTCAGTACTTC. The chain links TRBV7-3 to TRBJ2-4; 15 bases match TRBD2. This CDR3 contains 15 residues. Trimming removed 5 bases from V and 6 bases from J; junction bases left unmatched: 2. The germline V gene encodes CDR1 SGHTA and CDR2 FQGTGA.

The rearrangement uses TRBV30 and TRBJ2-3; D is possibly TRBD1 or TRBD2 (6 bases each). The J call may be incorrect, as the DNA end agrees better with TRBJ2-5. CDR1 and CDR2 (germline): GTSNPN, SVGIG (reference sequence). This CDR3 comprises 15 residues. The CDR3 nucleotides read TGTGCCTGGATCCCCAGGTGGGGGGCCAGGGAGACCCAGTACTTC. It specifies CAWIPRWGARETQYF.

In regard to this clonotype: A much larger clone lies a single base off, so this may be a read error. V is TRBV24-1 and J is TRBJ2-3, with 7 positions matching TRBD1. V lost 2 bases to trimming and J lost 1 base; unmatched junction nucleotides: 23. Germline V lookup: CDR1 KGHDR, CDR2 SFDVKD. CDR3 length: 22 amino acids. The CDR3 DNA follows: TGTGCCACCAGTGATTCCCCGACAGGGTTGATTGCCTATGGATTCGGCACAGATACGCAGTATTTT. Amino acids: CATSDSPTGLIAYGFGTDTQYF.

V gene TRBV19 combines with J gene TRBJ2-3, with D perhaps TRBD1 or TRBD2 (5 bases each). CDR1 and CDR2 from the germline V gene are LNHDA and SQIVND (reference sequence). The CDR3 spans 13 residues. The V gene lost 3 bases and the J gene lost 5 bases, with 9 bases spanning the gap. The CDR3 DNA reads TGTGCCAGTAGTATTACAGGAGGAGATACGCAGTATTTT. Protein sequence: CASSITGGDTQYF.

The chain couples TRBV6-1 to TRBJ2-7, with D unclear. The CDR3 spans 13 residues. Germline CDR1 reads MNHNS; CDR2 reads SASEGT. The V end was cut by 6 bases, the J end by 6 bases, with 15 bases between. CDR3 DNA sequence: TGTGCCAGCAGCCGCCTAGAAGGTAGCGAGCAGTACTTC. Its translation is CASSRLEGSEQYF.

This clonotype was observed at least ten times. The CDR3 region is CSVEPVNSYEQYF. CDR3 sequence (DNA): TGCAGCGTTGAACCAGTCAACTCCTACGAGCAGTACTTC. J is TRBJ2-7 and V is TRBV29-1, with D unclear. The CDR3 extends over 13 amino acids. Trimming left V 2 bases short and J 0 bases short, with 8 bases between. Looked up from germline, CDR1 is SQVTM and CDR2 is ANQGSEA.

This clonotype was counted many times. The CDR3 DNA follows: TGCAGCGCAGGGGAACCAGAGACCCAGTACTTC. Encoded protein: CSAGEPETQYF. The genes are TRBV29-1 and TRBJ2-5; a weak D match, TRBD1 (6 bases). V was clipped by 7 bases and J by 4 bases, with 10 bases between them. Germline V lookup: CDR1 SQVTM, CDR2 ANQGSEA. This CDR3 contains 11 residues.

This clonotype was counted only a few times. The chain couples TRBV12-3 or TRBV12-4 to TRBJ2-3; 10 bases line up with TRBD1. There are 15 residues in the CDR3. Trimming cost V 6 bases and J 5 bases; bases outside gene matches: 8. CDR3 in amino acids: CASSGDRGSGDTQYF. DNA for the CDR3: TGTGCCAGCAGCGGGGACAGGGGATCGGGAGATACGCAGTATTTT.

The V and J genes are TRBV20-1 and TRBJ1-5; a possible D gene is TRBD1 (5 bases). V was trimmed by 1 base and J by 5 bases, leaving 24 bases between them. Germline loops: CDR1 DFQATT, CDR2 SNEGSKA (reference sequence). The CDR3 covers 18 residues. CDR3 amino acids: CSARGAPRTGVGHQPQHF. DNA of the CDR3: TGCAGTGCTAGAGGCGCTCCGAGAACAGGAGTAGGGCATCAGCCCCAGCATTTT.

This clonotype turned up a few times. In DNA form, the CDR3 reads TGTGCCAGCAGTGAAGATGTCGTTCCCCAGCATTTT. Residues: CASSEDVVPQHF. The chain carries TRBV6-1 and TRBJ1-5; unclear D gene. Per the germline V gene, CDR1 is MNHNS and CDR2 is SASEGT. Trimming shortened V by 1 base and J by 10 bases, and 8 bases separated the two germline ends. The CDR3 is 12 residues long.

This clonotype showed up just a few times. This sequence joins TRBV12-3 or TRBV12-4 and TRBJ1-1; D not certain. The CDR3 has 11 residues. V was shortened by 2 bases and J by 7 bases, with 5 bases between the two germline ends. As DNA, the CDR3 is TGTGCCAGCAGTTTATCGTATGAAGCTTTCTTT. Its translation: CASSLSYEAFF.

This clonotype occurred a few times. The rearrangement joins TRBV5-1 to TRBJ2-7; 8 bases map to TRBD1. CDR3 length equals 16 residues. Germline CDR1 reads SGHRS; CDR2 reads YFSETQ. J gave up 6 bases and V 2 bases, and 13 bases lay outside the gene matches. The CDR3 DNA reads TGCGCCAGCAGCTTACAGCATCAGGGGGCGAGGGGCGAGCAGTACTTC. Protein sequence: CASSLQHQGARGEQYF.

The V gene is TRBV20-1, the J gene TRBJ2-3; D unresolved. CDR1 and CDR2 (germline): DFQATT, SNEGSKA (reference sequence). V was clipped by 2 bases and J by 3 bases, with 9 bases between them. This CDR3 is 13 amino acids long. The CDR3 region is CSARWQNTDTQYF. In DNA, the CDR3 is TGCAGTGCTAGATGGCAGAATACAGATACGCAGTATTTT.

Only one count was recorded for this clonotype. A single base separates this from a much larger clone, so it may be a read error. This sequence joins TRBV9 and TRBJ2-7; perhaps TRBD2 as D (5 bases). CDR1 and CDR2 from the germline V gene are SGDLS and YYNGEE. There are 14 residues in the CDR3. In DNA form, the CDR3 reads TGTGCCAGCAGCGTAGTACCAGATGACTACGAGCAGTGCTTC. Translation: CASSVVPDDYEQCF.

This clonotype was seen many times. The V gene is TRBV20-1, the J gene TRBJ2-1, with D unclear. This CDR3 has 14 amino acids. Germline V gene lookup returns CDR1 DFQATT and CDR2 SNEGSKA (reference sequence). With 5 bases removed from V and 3 bases from J, the gap between germline ends came to 14 bases. The CDR3 region is CSAPMPPVYNEQFF. Here the CDR3 DNA reads TGCAGTGCTCCTATGCCCCCGGTCTACAATGAGCAGTTCTTC.

The chain recombines TRBV2 with TRBJ2-6; 10 bases are a match to TRBD2. Per germline, CDR1 SNHLY and CDR2 FYNNEI. After removal of 6 bases from V and 4 bases from J, the junction contained 6 bases not matched to a gene. CDR3 length equals 16 residues. CDR3 sequence (DNA): TGTGCCAGCAGAAGCGGGAGGGCCTTCGGGGCCAACGTCCTGACTTTC. It yields the protein CASRSGRAFGANVLTF. The whole variable domain, remainder taken from reference TRBV2 and TRBJ2-6, is EPEVTQTPSHQVTQMGQEVILRCVPISNHLYFYWYRQILGQKVEFLVSFYNNEISEKSEIFDDQFSVERPDGSNFTLKIRSTKLEDSAMYFCASRSGRAFGANVLTFGAGSRLTVL.

This clonotype was observed at least ten times. The gene calls are TRBV15 and TRBJ1-5; D gene uncertain. This CDR3 comprises 13 residues. V lost 3 bases and J 5 bases, leaving 8 bases between the germline ends. Germline lookup yields CDR1 LNHNV and CDR2 YYDKDF (reference sequence). The CDR3 sequence is CATSSGGYQPQHF. The DNA for the CDR3 is TGTGCCACCAGCAGTGGAGGTTATCAGCCCCAGCATTTT.

This clonotype was seen many times. The chain carries TRBV10-3 and TRBJ2-5, with 9 bases matching TRBD1. Germline-derived CDR1 and CDR2 are ENHRY and SYGVKD. The CDR3 totals 15 residues. Trimming at V came to 5 bases and at J to 5 bases, leaving 9 bases not matched to a gene. This CDR3 reads CAISPSQGAGETQYF. The CDR3 DNA is TGTGCCATCAGTCCCTCACAGGGGGCCGGGGAGACCCAGTACTTC.

In its sample, this clonotype was seen many times. The chain uses TRBV12-3 or TRBV12-4 and TRBJ1-5; 7 positions match TRBD1. The CDR3 covers 13 residues. V was clipped by 6 bases and J by 6 bases; unmatched bases: 5. CDR3 bases: TGTGCCAGCAGGTCAGGGGGAATTCAGCCCCAGCATTTT. Its translation: CASRSGGIQPQHF.

DNA of the CDR3: TGCAGTGCTAGAGTTCGGCTGGGACGCCTCCTAGCCTACGAGCAGTACTTC. As protein: CSARVRLGRLLAYEQYF. The chain has TRBV20-1 and TRBJ2-7, with D perhaps assigned TRBD1 or TRBD2 (5 bases each). The V gene's germline CDR1 is DFQATT and CDR2 SNEGSKA (reference sequence). V gave up 1 base and J gave up 2 bases, with 21 bases separating them. The CDR3 runs 17 residues.

The sample holds many counts of this clonotype. The CDR3 nucleotides read TGTGCCAGCACAATAAGACAGGAGGTCGAAGCTTTCTTT. Protein product: CASTIRQEVEAFF. This chain links TRBV6-1 with TRBJ1-1; perhaps TRBD1 as D (6 bases). This CDR3 has 13 amino acids. V lost 7 bases to trimming and J lost 8 bases, with 17 bases between them. Germline V CDR1 and CDR2: MNHNS, SASEGT.

This clonotype was seen a handful of times. The chain combines TRBV10-3 with TRBJ1-1, with D perhaps matching TRBD1 (5 bases). Germline assignment: CDR1 ENHRY and CDR2 SYGVKD. The CDR3 covers 15 residues. The V end was cut by 0 bases, the J end by 5 bases, with 13 bases between. This CDR3 is CAISESGVGITEAFF. The CDR3, as DNA: TGTGCCATCAGTGAGTCAGGGGTAGGGATTACTGAAGCTTTCTTT.

This clonotype was counted ten times or more. The V call is TRBV7-9, the J call TRBJ2-3; D possibly corresponds to TRBD2 (6 bases). The V end was cut by 8 bases, the J end by 4 bases, with 16 bases between. The germline V gene has CDR1 SEHNR and CDR2 FQNEAQ (reference sequence). This CDR3 region has 14 residues. The CDR3, as DNA: TGTGCCAGCGGCGGGACGCAAAACCCAGATACGCAGTATTTT. As protein: CASGGTQNPDTQYF. The whole variable domain, remainder taken from reference TRBV7-9 and TRBJ2-3, is DTGVSQNPRHKITKRGQNVTFRCDPISEHNRLYWYRQTLGQGPEFLTYFQNEAQLEKSRLLSDRFSAERPKGSFSTLEIQRTEQGDSAMYLCASGGTQNPDTQYFGPGTRLTVL.

In this sample, this clonotype turned up a few times. The chain is built from TRBV20-1 and TRBJ2-1; 10 nucleotides align to TRBD2. The germline gives CDR1 DFQATT, CDR2 SNEGSKA (reference sequence). This CDR3 has 15 amino acids. The V and J ends lost 3 bases and 7 bases, in that order; junction bases with no gene match: 9. The CDR3 reads CSARVPLAGKNEQFF. The CDR3 nucleotides are TGCAGTGCTAGGGTTCCACTAGCGGGAAAGAATGAGCAGTTCTTC.

This clonotype was observed many times. A much larger clone lies one base from this, so it may be a read error. The genes are TRBV6-1 and TRBJ2-7, with unresolved D. V shed 2 bases and J shed 3 bases, with 2 bases lying between them. The CDR3 is 11 residues long. CDR1 and CDR2 from the germline V gene are MNHNS and SASEGT. The CDR3 bases are TGTGCCAGCAGTGAACACTACGAGCAGTACTTC. The encoded protein is CASSEHYEQYF.

This clonotype was seen repeatedly, ten times or more. V gene TRBV7-3 combines with J gene TRBJ1-1, with D perhaps matching TRBD1 (6 bases). The CDR3 length is 16 residues. V was trimmed by 6 bases and J by 0 bases, leaving 17 bases between them. The germline V gene encodes CDR1 SGHTA and CDR2 FQGTGA. CDR3 nucleotide sequence: TGTGCCAGCAGTTCACAGGGTGCTGGCATGAACACTGAAGCTTTCTTT. Its translation is CASSSQGAGMNTEAFF.

The sample holds many counts of this clonotype. V usage is TRBV20-1 and J usage is TRBJ2-7; no reliable D call. The CDR3 runs to 11 residues. Germline V gene data show CDR1 as DFQATT and CDR2 as SNEGSKA (reference sequence). V lost 2 bases to trimming and J lost 1 base, with 3 bases between them. CDR3 residues: CSARKSYEQYF. CDR3 coding DNA: TGCAGTGCTAGAAAGTCCTACGAGCAGTACTTC.

This clonotype occurred a few times. J is TRBJ2-7 and V is TRBV2; the match to TRBD1 covers 8 bases. J was trimmed by 3 bases and V by 6 bases; bases with no gene match: 10. This CDR3 contains 15 residues. Looked up from germline, CDR1 is SNHLY and CDR2 is FYNNEI. The CDR3 loop reads CASSGTRTGYYEQYF. CDR3 nucleotide sequence: TGTGCCAGCAGCGGGACTCGGACAGGGTACTACGAGCAGTACTTC.

The chain has TRBV3-1 and TRBJ1-3; D unresolved. CDR1 is LGHDT, CDR2 YNNKEL, per germline (reference sequence). V lost 7 bases and J 4 bases, leaving 14 bases between the germline ends. The CDR3 has 14 amino acids. In DNA, the CDR3 is TGTGCCAGCACCCCGGTTGGTCGGGGAAACACCATATATTTT. Amino acids: CASTPVGRGNTIYF. The whole variable domain, filled in from reference TRBV3-1 and TRBJ1-3, reads DTAVSQTPKYLVTQMGNDKSIKCEQNLGHDTMYWYKQDSKKFLKIMFSYNNKELIINETVPNRFSPKSPDKAHLNLHINSLELGDSAVYFCASTPVGRGNTIYFGEGSWLTVV.

This clonotype was counted between two and nine times. The chain uses TRBV29-1 and TRBJ1-1; D gene uncertain. CDR3 length: 13 residues. With 6 bases removed from V and 1 base from J, the gap between germline ends came to 12 bases. Germline-derived CDR1 and CDR2 are SQVTM and ANQGSEA. Written as DNA, the CDR3 is TGCAGCGTGGAGACGGGTTGGAACACTGAAGCTTTCTTT. Translation: CSVETGWNTEAFF.